The 3 T cell receptor beta chains below were found in one sample sequenced in a study of monozygotic twins with inflammatory bowel disease. No DNA is given; TCRdb re-called the 5' RACE reads and lists each CDR3 protein once. Here the sample table reports some 450,000 distinct CDR3 sequences. The source material was blood. The receptors come from a human donor with ulcerative colitis or Crohn's disease, or a healthy co-twin of an affected twin (not recorded which).

The chain is built from TRBV5-6 and TRBJ2-7; no DNA is available, so the TRBD2 call from TCRdb remains unchecked. Germline V gene lookup returns CDR1 SGHDT and CDR2 YYEEEE. The CDR3 contains 16 residues. The CDR3 sequence is CASSRRTSGSSYEQYF.

The chain links TRBV29-1 to TRBJ2-7; as DNA is missing, the TRBD1 call by TCRdb cannot be tested. CDR1 is SQVTM, CDR2 ANQGSEA, per germline. The CDR3 is 14 residues long. The CDR3 region is CSVGGDGSGHEQYF.

The chain links TRBV30 to TRBJ2-1; TCRdb designates TRBD1, a call that cannot be tested without DNA. CDR1 GTSNPN and CDR2 SVGIG come from the germline V gene (reference sequence). This CDR3 region has 13 residues. CDR3 region: CAWSVAGTGEQFF.